The 29 T cell receptor beta chains reported below all come from one sample, sequenced in a study of cytomegalovirus exposure and HLA in healthy donors. Use of 60 Vbeta and 13 Jbeta primers characterized the PCR. Repertoires were generated with immunoSEQ multiplex PCR, while TCRdb's copy carries only in-frame clones and drops some. The sample shows about 190,000 clones, about four fifths of them seen only once. The sequencing sample was made of PBMCs. All receptors come from a man aged 18 to 29 in good health and CMV-seronegative.

The chain uses TRBV18 and TRBJ2-7; D unclear. The CDR3 totals 13 residues. Germline CDR1 and CDR2: KGHSH and LQKENI. V lost 0 bases, J lost 7 bases, and 10 bases lay in between. Here the CDR3 reads CASSPPLPIEQYF. The CDR3 DNA reads TGTGCCAGCTCACCACCACTCCCGATTGAGCAGTACTTC.

The chain employs TRBV9 and TRBJ2-1; 10 bases line up with TRBD2. The CDR3 totals 15 residues. Trimming at V came to 1 base and at J to 6 bases, leaving 4 bases not matched to a gene. Germline-derived CDR1 and CDR2 are SGDLS and YYNGEE. The CDR3 region has the DNA TGTGCCAGCAGCGTACTAGCGGGAGCTCTCAATGAGCAGTTCTTC. Protein product: CASSVLAGALNEQFF.

The CDR3 region has the DNA TGTGCCAGCAGCAAACTTCAATACACAGATACGCAGTATTTT. It codes for CASSKLQYTDTQYF. This rearrangement joins TRBV28 to TRBJ2-3; D unclear. From germline, CDR1 is MDHEN and CDR2 SYDVKM. The CDR3 is made up of 14 amino acids. Trimming took off 6 bases at V and 2 bases at J, with 12 bases between the two ends.

This chain links TRBV7-2 with TRBJ2-3, with 8 bases lining up with TRBD2. There are 17 residues in the CDR3. From germline, CDR1 is SGHTA and CDR2 FQGNSA. The ends lost 5 bases at V and 1 base at J; junction bases unmatched: 11. The CDR3 here is CASSKRLAAGGTDTQYF. CDR3 coding DNA: TGTGCCAGCAGCAAAAGACTCGCAGCGGGGGGCACAGATACGCAGTATTTT.

The genes are TRBV5-1 and TRBJ2-6, with D perhaps matching TRBD2 (6 bases). CDR1 and CDR2 (germline): SGHRS, YFSETQ. The germline V and J ends were trimmed by 9 bases and 4 bases, with 17 bases remaining between them. This CDR3 region has 15 residues. Here the CDR3 DNA reads TGCGCCACCACCTCGGGGGTTACAGGGGCCAACGTCCTGACTTTC. This sequence encodes CATTSGVTGANVLTF.

The chain uses TRBV19 and TRBJ2-1, with D possibly TRBD2 on 5 matching bases. Germline V lookup: CDR1 LNHDA, CDR2 SQIVND (reference sequence). V lost 7 bases to trimming and J lost 4 bases, with 23 bases between them. This CDR3 is 17 amino acids long. The CDR3, as DNA: TGTGCCAGTAAGGAGGTCGGGATAGCGAAGGGATACAATGAGCAGTTCTTC. Amino acid sequence: CASKEVGIAKGYNEQFF. Based on the CDR3 plus reference TRBV19 and TRBJ2-1, the full variable domain is DGGITQSPKYLFRKEGQNVTLSCEQNLNHDAMYWYRQDPGQGLRLIYYSQIVNDFQKGDIAEGYSVSREKKESFPLTVTSAQKNPTAFYLCASKEVGIAKGYNEQFFGPGTRLTVL.

The chain links TRBV6-1 to TRBJ1-1; a possible D gene is TRBD1 (6 bases). Germline V gene data show CDR1 as MNHNS and CDR2 as SASEGT. V was cut by 6 bases and J by 4 bases, with 15 bases left in between. The CDR3 sequence is 14 residues long. CDR3 nucleotide sequence: TGTGCCAGCAGCCTGGACAGTGTATTCACTGAAGCTTTCTTT. As protein: CASSLDSVFTEAFF.

Concerning this clone itself: The germline gene is not matched at one end of the junction; a read error may be the cause. The chain joins TRBV6-4 to TRBJ2-3; 14 nucleotides align to TRBD2. This CDR3 comprises 17 residues. Germline CDR1 is MRHNA and CDR2 is SNTAGT. The DNA of the CDR3 is TGTGCCAACAGTGAAGGGACTAGCGGGAGTTGGGCAGATACGCAGTATTTT. It specifies CANSEGTSGSWADTQYF.

This clone was seen a few times. V and J are TRBV2 and TRBJ2-4; weak D call: TRBD1 (5 bases). The CDR3 is made up of 14 amino acids. V lost 2 bases and J 8 bases, leaving 13 bases between the germline ends. The germline V gene has CDR1 SNHLY and CDR2 FYNNEI. The CDR3 coding sequence is TGTGCCAGCAGTGAACGCCCCCAGGGCCACATTCAGTACTTC. This sequence encodes CASSERPQGHIQYF.

V gene TRBV7-3 combines with J gene TRBJ2-4; tentatively, D is TRBD2 (7 bases). CDR3 size: 19 residues. V dropped 3 bases and J dropped 0 bases, with 21 bases sitting between them. Germline lookup yields CDR1 SGHTA and CDR2 FQGTGA. The CDR3 bases are TGTGCCAGCAGCTTCCACAGGGAGGGGGGTTTATTAGCCAAAAACATTCAGTACTTC. The encoded protein is CASSFHREGGLLAKNIQYF.

This clone has more than one count but fewer than ten. The sample holds other DNA sequences that translate to the same CDR3. The chain combines TRBV4-3 with TRBJ1-2; D possibly corresponds to TRBD1 (5 bases). CDR3 length: 13 amino acids. Germline CDR1 and CDR2: LGHNA and YSLEER. V was shortened by 3 bases and J by 4 bases, with 9 bases between the two germline ends. This CDR3 reads CASSQQGAYGYTF. CDR3 DNA: TGCGCCAGCAGCCAGCAGGGTGCCTATGGCTACACCTTC.

For the CDR3, the DNA is TGTGCCAGCAGTTACTCGGTACGGTATCAGCCCCAGCATTTT. It codes for CASSYSVRYQPQHF. The rearrangement joins TRBV6-5 to TRBJ1-5; D gene uncertain. CDR3 length: 14 residues. Germline V gene data show CDR1 as MNHEY and CDR2 as SVGAGI. V was pared by 0 bases and J by 5 bases, with 8 bases between.

This clone has a handful of counts. CDR3 sequence reads: CASSGTVSSYEQYF. CDR3 nucleotide sequence: TGTGCCAGCAGCGGGACAGTATCATCCTACGAGCAGTACTTC. This chain joins TRBV21-1 and TRBJ2-7; the D segment call TRBD1 is taken from the table without a DNA check. TRBV21-1 is marked as a pseudogene. This CDR3 is built from 14 residues.

The J gene is TRBJ1-5, the V gene TRBV28; TRBD1 aligns across 8 bases. The CDR3 runs 12 residues. Germline V gives CDR1 MDHEN, CDR2 SYDVKM. V dropped 6 bases and J dropped 5; count of bases not matched to a gene: 0. The CDR3 DNA follows: TGTGCCAGCAGCAGGGGGCATCAGCCCCAGCATTTT. Its protein product is CASSRGHQPQHF.

This chain connects TRBV7-2 to TRBJ2-2; 9 bases match TRBD2. Germline-derived CDR1 and CDR2 are SGHTA and FQGNSA. The CDR3 has 15 amino acids. J lost 4 bases, V lost 5 bases, and 5 bases had no gene match. The CDR3 DNA reads as TGTGCCAGCAGCGTACTAGCGGGCGGCACCGGGGAGCTGTTTTTT. Translating it yields CASSVLAGGTGELFF.

The chain links TRBV27 to TRBJ2-5; TRBD2 aligns across 8 bases. The CDR3 totals 13 residues. The junction had 9 bases not matched to a gene; V was cut back by 11 bases and J by 4 bases. Germline V gene data show CDR1 as MNHEY and CDR2 as SMNVEV (reference sequence). Here the CDR3 DNA reads TGTGCCTCCCGTGGACTAGCTTTAGAGACCCAGTACTTC. It translates to CASRGLALETQYF.

This clone has only a few counts. The genes are TRBV5-5 and TRBJ2-7, with D perhaps matching TRBD1 (6 bases). Trimming stripped 2 bases from V and 1 base from J, with 10 bases between. The germline V gene has CDR1 SGHKS and CDR2 YYEKEE (reference sequence). This CDR3 contains 14 residues. The CDR3 protein is CASSFQGRSYEQYF. For the CDR3, the DNA is TGTGCCAGCAGCTTCCAGGGGCGATCCTACGAGCAGTACTTC.

The CDR3 DNA reads TGTGCCAGCAGCTTAGTTCCAGGAGGGGGGGGCCTCACAGATACGCAGTATTTT. Its protein product is CASSLVPGGGGLTDTQYF. The chain carries TRBV7-2 and TRBJ2-3; tentatively, D is TRBD2 (7 bases). Trimming removed 1 base from V and 2 bases from J, with 19 bases in between. Germline CDR1 SGHTA, CDR2 FQGNSA. This CDR3 contains 18 residues.

The chain combines TRBV10-3 with TRBJ2-2, with D tentatively TRBD1 (6 bases). CDR3 length equals 14 residues. V was cut by 7 bases and J by 6 bases, with 15 bases left in between. Germline CDR1 and CDR2: ENHRY and SYGVKD. CDR3 amino acids: CAITDDRRSGELFF. DNA of the CDR3: TGTGCCATCACCGATGACAGGCGGTCCGGGGAGCTGTTTTTT.

The V and J genes are TRBV28 and TRBJ2-7; D is unresolved. CDR1 MDHEN and CDR2 SYDVKM come from the germline V gene. V lost 6 bases to trimming and J lost 3 bases, with 9 bases between them. The CDR3 spans 12 residues. The CDR3, as DNA: TGTGCCAGCAGCCAGAGCGACTACGAGCAGTACTTC. Protein product: CASSQSDYEQYF.

The chain has TRBV18 and TRBJ2-5; D is ambiguous. The V end was cut by 1 base, the J end by 7 bases, with 10 bases between. The CDR3 consists of 13 residues. CDR1 is KGHSH and CDR2 is LQKENI in the germline V gene. CDR3: CASSPLRLGTQYF. CDR3 DNA: TGTGCCAGCTCACCACTGAGGCTGGGGACCCAGTACTTC.

The chain recombines TRBV9 with TRBJ2-2, with D possibly TRBD1 on 6 matching bases. This CDR3 comprises 18 residues. The V gene lost 3 bases and the J gene lost 0 bases, with 18 bases spanning the gap. Germline V gene lookup returns CDR1 SGDLS and CDR2 YYNGEE. The CDR3 DNA reads TGTGCCAGCAGCGCCGAGTTGGGACAACCGACGAACACCGGGGAGCTGTTTTTT. This codes for CASSAELGQPTNTGELFF.

This chain links TRBV20-1 with TRBJ1-1; 9 bases are shared with TRBD1. V trimming: 6 bases; J trimming: 6 bases; junction bases outside the gene matches: 2. Germline V CDR1 and CDR2: DFQATT, SNEGSKA (reference sequence). The CDR3 consists of 11 residues. In nucleotides, the CDR3 is TGCAGTGCGGGACAGGGATCTGAAGCTTTCTTT. Residues: CSAGQGSEAFF.

The rearrangement links TRBV7-9 to TRBJ2-3; TRBD1 agrees at 8 bases. The CDR3 spans 14 residues. V trimming: 6 bases; J trimming: 3 bases; junction bases outside the gene matches: 5. Looked up from germline, CDR1 is SEHNR and CDR2 is FQNEAQ (reference sequence). CDR3 nucleotides: TGTGCCAGCAGAGGGACAGGTTCGACAGATACGCAGTATTTT. Its protein is CASRGTGSTDTQYF.

J is TRBJ1-5 and V is TRBV19; D might be TRBD1 (5 bases). Trimming cost V 5 bases and J 1 base, with 12 bases left between them. Looked up from germline, CDR1 is LNHDA and CDR2 is SQIVND (reference sequence). The CDR3 loop spans 15 amino acids. CDR3 loop: CASSAREGSNQPQHF. CDR3 in DNA: TGTGCCAGTAGTGCCAGGGAGGGAAGCAATCAGCCCCAGCATTTT.

The chain carries TRBV27 and TRBJ1-1; 8 bases line up with TRBD1. The CDR3 runs to 17 residues. CDR1 is MNHEY and CDR2 is SMNVEV in the germline V gene (reference sequence). J was trimmed by 5 bases and V by 4 bases; bases with no gene match: 15. The CDR3 region is CASSSYPPGQVGTEAFF. The CDR3 DNA follows: TGTGCCAGCAGTTCCTACCCCCCGGGACAGGTAGGAACTGAAGCTTTCTTT.

The chain recombines TRBV15 with TRBJ2-7; D is possibly TRBD1 (6 bases). CDR3 size: 15 residues. The V end was cut by 0 bases, the J end by 2 bases, with 11 bases between. Germline values: CDR1 LNHNV, CDR2 YYDKDF (reference sequence). For the CDR3, the DNA is TGTGCCACCAGCAGAGATCCAAGGGGGACCTACGAGCAGTACTTC. Translated: CATSRDPRGTYEQYF.

J is TRBJ2-1 and V is TRBV11-3; tentatively, D is TRBD1 (6 bases). CDR1 is SGHNT and CDR2 is YENEEA in the germline V gene. V was pared by 1 base and J by 5 bases, with 21 bases between. The CDR3 consists of 18 residues. CDR3 loop: CASSLGLLDRQGNNEQFF. CDR3 DNA sequence: TGTGCCAGCAGCTTAGGCCTCCTGGATCGCCAGGGGAACAATGAGCAGTTCTTC.

V usage is TRBV10-3 and J usage is TRBJ2-7, with 7 bases aligning to TRBD2. J gave up 3 bases and V 6 bases, and 8 bases lay outside the gene matches. There are 14 residues in the CDR3. Germline CDR1 is ENHRY and CDR2 is SYGVKD. The chain's CDR3 is CAIRGRELYYEQYF. For the CDR3, the DNA is TGTGCCATCAGGGGGAGGGAGCTATACTACGAGCAGTACTTC.